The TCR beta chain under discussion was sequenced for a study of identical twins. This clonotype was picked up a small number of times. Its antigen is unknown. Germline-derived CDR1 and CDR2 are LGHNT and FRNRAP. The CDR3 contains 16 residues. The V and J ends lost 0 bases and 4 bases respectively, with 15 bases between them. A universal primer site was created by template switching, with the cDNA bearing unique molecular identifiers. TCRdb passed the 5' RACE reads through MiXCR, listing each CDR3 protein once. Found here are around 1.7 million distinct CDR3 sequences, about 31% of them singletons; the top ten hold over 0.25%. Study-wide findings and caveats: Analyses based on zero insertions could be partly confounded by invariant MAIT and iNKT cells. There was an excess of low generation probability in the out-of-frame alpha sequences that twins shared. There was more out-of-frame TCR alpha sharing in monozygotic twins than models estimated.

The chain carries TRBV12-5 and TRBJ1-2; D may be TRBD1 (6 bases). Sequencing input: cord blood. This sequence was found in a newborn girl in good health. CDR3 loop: CASGLVTRQVLYGYTF. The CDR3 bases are TGTGCTAGTGGTTTGGTAACCCGACAGGTCCTCTATGGCTACACCTTC.